The 32 T cell receptor beta chains below were found in one sample sequenced in a study of molecular identifiers for immune sequencing clone quantification. Via MiXCR, TCRdb re-called the PCR reads, giving one row per CDR3 protein. The top ten hold 0.94% of the sample, which has approximately 97,000 distinct CDR3 sequences, less than 25% seen once. Sequences were obtained from naive CD8+ T cells from blood, with Jurkat cell RNA spiked in. As for subset: FACS-sorted CD8+CD4-CCR7+CD45RA+ naive T cells. Source of these receptors: a human donor in good health. Some libraries in this study had Jurkat cell RNA spiked in.

J is TRBJ2-3 and V is TRBV27; D unclear. The germline V gene encodes CDR1 MNHEY and CDR2 SMNVEV (reference sequence). This CDR3 contains 15 residues. Deletions cut 2 bases from V and 4 bases from J, with 13 bases between. Here the CDR3 reads CASSLKGYIADTQYF. The DNA of the CDR3 is TGTGCCAGCAGTTTAAAAGGGTATATCGCAGATACGCAGTATTTT.

This clonotype was counted once. This may stem from a read error, because a much larger clone lies one nucleotide away. V gene TRBV9 combines with J gene TRBJ2-7; D is unresolved. CDR3 length: 15 amino acids. Trimming shortened V by 0 bases and J by 6 bases, and 16 bases separated the two germline ends. Per the germline V gene, CDR1 is SGDLS and CDR2 is YYNGEE. CDR3 residues: CASSVAAAPVPEQYF. Written as DNA, the CDR3 is TGTGCCAGCAGCGTAGCTGCCGCCCCGGTCCCCGAGCAGTACTTC.

To note about this clonotype: A clone one base away is much larger, so this may be a read error. The rearrangement uses TRBV7-2 and TRBJ2-1; 8 bases are shared with TRBD1. The germline gives CDR1 SGHTA, CDR2 FQGNSA. The CDR3 is made up of 13 amino acids. This CDR3 is CASSPTGENERFF. As DNA, the CDR3 is TGTGCCAGCAGCCCGACAGGGGAGAATGAGCGGTTCTTC.

In its sample, this clonotype was seen many times. The chain employs TRBV27 and TRBJ1-4, with D uncertain. Germline V CDR1 and CDR2: MNHEY, SMNVEV (reference sequence). V was pared by 2 bases and J by 2 bases, with 0 bases between. This CDR3 region has 12 residues. DNA for the CDR3: TGTGCCAGCAGTTTAACTAATGAAAAACTGTTTTTT. Translated, it gives CASSLTNEKLFF.

This clonotype was picked up many times. This chain links TRBV30 with TRBJ2-7; tentatively, D is TRBD2 (6 bases). CDR1 and CDR2 (germline): GTSNPN, SVGIG (reference sequence). The ends were cut back, 1 base at V and 2 bases at J, with 12 bases in the middle. CDR3 length: 14 amino acids. The CDR3 bases are TGTGCCTGGAGTGGTCTCGGGAGCGCCTACGAGCAGTACTTC. Translation gives CAWSGLGSAYEQYF.

This clonotype was found many times. This chain links TRBV30 with TRBJ1-4, with D perhaps TRBD1 (5 bases). The CDR3 has 16 amino acids. The V end lost 0 bases, the J end lost 2 bases, and 13 bases lay between the germline ends. Germline values: CDR1 GTSNPN, CDR2 SVGIG (reference sequence). The CDR3 is CAWSVLGGRTNEKLFF. The CDR3 DNA sequence: TGTGCCTGGAGTGTACTTGGGGGGAGGACTAATGAAAAACTGTTTTTT.

In its sample, this clonotype was seen many times. This chain links TRBV7-2 with TRBJ2-7; D is unresolved. V lost 5 bases and J lost 2, with 10 bases in between. This CDR3 comprises 13 residues. Per germline, CDR1 SGHTA and CDR2 FQGNSA. CDR3 sequence reads: CASSDPTAYEQYF. The CDR3 DNA is TGTGCCAGCAGCGACCCTACAGCCTACGAGCAGTACTTC.

This clonotype has a count of ten or more. The chain uses TRBV27 and TRBJ1-1, with 7 bases lining up with TRBD1. Trimming took 6 bases from V and 7 from J; bases not matched to a gene: 8. The CDR3 covers 13 residues. CDR1 MNHEY and CDR2 SMNVEV come from the germline V gene (reference sequence). CDR3 sequence: CASSPTGVYEAFF. DNA of the CDR3: TGTGCCAGCAGCCCCACAGGGGTCTATGAAGCTTTCTTT.

This clonotype appeared many times. The chain couples TRBV29-1 to TRBJ2-5; weak D call: TRBD2 (6 bases). The V gene's germline CDR1 is SQVTM and CDR2 ANQGSEA. Trimming left V 4 bases short and J 2 bases short, with 20 bases between. The CDR3 is made up of 16 amino acids. Here the CDR3 reads CSVVGAIHGLQETQYF. In DNA, the CDR3 is TGCAGCGTTGTAGGGGCCATTCACGGACTACAAGAGACCCAGTACTTC.

Turning to this clonotype: A single base separates this from a much larger clone, so it may be a read error. The chain has TRBV19 and TRBJ1-5; the D gene is possibly TRBD1 (5 bases). This CDR3 spans 12 amino acids. V lost 9 bases and J 6 bases, leaving 12 bases between the germline ends. Looked up from germline, CDR1 is LNHDA and CDR2 is SQIVND (reference sequence). The chain's CDR3 is CASHLGGQPQHF. The CDR3, as DNA: TGTGCCAGCCACTTGGGGGGTCAGCCCCAGCATTTT. The full variable domain, in which reference TRBV19 and TRBJ1-5 provide the parts outside the CDR3, is DGGITQSPKYLFRKEGQNVTLSCEQNLNHDAMYWYRQDPGQGLRLIYYSQIVNDFQKGDIAEGYSVSREKKESFPLTVTSAQKNPTAFYLCASHLGGQPQHFGDGTRLSIL.

Concerning this clonotype: Since a much larger clone is just one base distant, this may be a read error. The V call is TRBV7-9, the J call TRBJ2-3, with D perhaps being TRBD1 or TRBD2 (5 bases each). V was clipped by 2 bases and J by 4 bases, with 13 bases between them. From germline, CDR1 is SEHNR and CDR2 FQNEAQ (reference sequence). This CDR3 has 15 residues. The CDR3 DNA follows: TGTGCCAGCAGCTTAAGAGCGAGGGGAGCAGATACGCAGTATTTT. This gives the protein CASSLRARGADTQYF.

In this sample, this clonotype turned up a few times. The gene calls are TRBV20-1 and TRBJ2-7, with D possibly TRBD2 on 5 matching bases. V gave up 6 bases and J gave up 6 bases, with 18 bases separating them. The CDR3 contains 13 residues. Germline values: CDR1 DFQATT, CDR2 SNEGSKA (reference sequence). CDR3: CSAETAEPCEQYF. CDR3 sequence (DNA): TGCAGTGCAGAAACAGCGGAGCCCTGCGAGCAGTACTTC.

Comment on this clonotype: A clone one base away is much larger, so this may be a read error. V usage is TRBV5-5 and J usage is TRBJ2-7; D is unclear. Germline lookup yields CDR1 SGHKS and CDR2 YYEKEE (reference sequence). This CDR3 spans 14 amino acids. With 0 bases removed from V and 3 bases from J, the gap between germline ends came to 10 bases. CDR3 bases: TGTGCCAGCAGCTTGGGCTTAGTGTTCTACGAGCAGTACTTC. Its translation is CASSLGLVFYEQYF.

This chain uses TRBV19 with TRBJ2-7; D may be TRBD2 (6 bases). Germline CDR1 LNHDA, CDR2 SQIVND (reference sequence). There are 12 residues in the CDR3. Trimming took 7 bases from V and 6 from J, leaving 13 bases between them. CDR3 in DNA: TGTGCCAGTAAGTTCTCCGGGGGCGAGCAGTACTTC. Translation: CASKFSGGEQYF.

The chain links TRBV7-8 to TRBJ2-2; 7 bases fit TRBD1. Unmatched junction bases numbered 2, after V lost 5 bases and J lost 2 bases. Germline CDR1 reads SGHVS; CDR2 reads FQNEAQ. The CDR3 length is 14 residues. The CDR3 spells CASSGTENTGELFF. The CDR3 nucleotides are TGTGCCAGCAGCGGGACAGAAAACACCGGGGAGCTGTTTTTT.

This clonotype was detected ten times or more. The V gene is TRBV25-1, the J gene TRBJ2-3; 9 bases agree with TRBD2. Unmatched junction bases numbered 8, after V lost 2 bases and J lost 5 bases. Germline CDR1 MGHDK, CDR2 SYGVNS. The CDR3 length is 16 residues. CDR3 protein: CASSEKWREGLDTQYF. Written as DNA, the CDR3 is TGTGCCAGCAGTGAAAAGTGGCGGGAGGGTTTAGATACGCAGTATTTT.

This clonotype occurred many times. This chain uses TRBV6-2 or TRBV6-3 with TRBJ2-3, with D possibly called TRBD1 or TRBD2 (5 bases each). Germline-derived CDR1 and CDR2 are MNHEY and SVGEGT. The V and J ends lost 2 bases and 2 bases respectively, with 17 bases between them. The CDR3 covers 17 residues. DNA of the CDR3: TGTGCCAGCAGTTACCTAATGGGACCGCGACACACAGATACGCAGTATTTT. Translated: CASSYLMGPRHTDTQYF.

As for this clonotype: A much more abundant neighbour one base away suggests this may be a read error. This sequence joins TRBV15 and TRBJ2-3, with TRBD1 identical over 8 bases. The CDR3 is 14 residues long. The germline V gene has CDR1 LNHNV and CDR2 YYDKDF (reference sequence). The CDR3 sequence is CTTKYRGVTDTQYF. The CDR3 nucleotides read TGTACCACCAAGTACAGGGGGGTCACAGATACGCAGTATTTT.

The J gene is TRBJ2-3, the V gene TRBV27; D not certain. V was pared by 6 bases and J by 8 bases, with 15 bases between. The CDR3 has 13 amino acids. The germline gives CDR1 MNHEY, CDR2 SMNVEV (reference sequence). The CDR3: CASSLGSLSTQYF. The DNA for the CDR3 is TGTGCCAGCAGCCTGGGGTCTCTGAGTACGCAGTATTTT.

This clonotype was counted many times. The chain uses TRBV5-4 and TRBJ2-4; the D gene is possibly TRBD1 (5 bases). This CDR3 is 15 amino acids long. Germline V lookup: CDR1 SGHNT, CDR2 YYREEE (reference sequence). V lost 1 base and J 0 bases, leaving 8 bases between the germline ends. The CDR3 bases are TGTGCCAGCAGCTTGCAGCAGGGAGCCAAAAACATTCAGTACTTC. Protein sequence: CASSLQQGAKNIQYF.

At least ten counts were recorded for this clonotype. The V call is TRBV7-6, the J call TRBJ1-1, with D possibly being TRBD1 (5 bases). Trimming removed 0 bases at V and 5 bases at J, with 13 bases between. The germline gives CDR1 SGHVS, CDR2 FNYEAQ. This CDR3 has 15 residues. The chain's CDR3 is CASSLAGAGETEAFF. DNA of the CDR3: TGTGCCAGCAGCTTAGCCGGGGCGGGCGAGACTGAAGCTTTCTTT.

Many counts were recorded for this clonotype. The rearrangement uses TRBV20-1 and TRBJ2-3; TRBD1 agrees at 9 bases. This CDR3 comprises 15 residues. With 5 bases clipped from V and 4 bases from J, the junction kept 10 bases outside the gene matches. The germline CDR1 and CDR2 sequences are DFQATT and SNEGSKA (reference sequence). CDR3 residues: CSARTRDRVPDTQYF. As DNA, the CDR3 is TGCAGTGCTCGCACCCGGGACAGGGTTCCAGATACGCAGTATTTT.

On this clonotype itself: A clone one base away is much larger, so this may be a read error. This chain joins TRBV27 and TRBJ2-3, with D perhaps given as TRBD1 or TRBD2 (5 bases each). V dropped 11 bases and J dropped 2 bases, with 20 bases sitting between them. Per the germline V gene, CDR1 is MNHEY and CDR2 is SMNVEV (reference sequence). There are 15 residues in the CDR3. This chain's CDR3 is CAPHPRGSPTDTQYF. The CDR3 region has the DNA TGTGCCCCCCATCCCCGGGGCAGTCCCACAGATACGCAGTATTTT.

A few counts support this clonotype. This CDR3 fails to terminate in the conserved phenylalanine or tryptophan, so it likely reflects a read error. The chain is built from TRBV6-5 and TRBJ1-1, with a possible D match to TRBD1 (5 bases). Germline loops: CDR1 MNHEY, CDR2 SVGAGI. The CDR3 contains 13 residues. The V end lost 7 bases, the J end lost 1 base, and 10 bases lay between the germline ends. This CDR3 reads CASNTGPNTEAFL. For the CDR3, the DNA is TGTGCCAGCAATACAGGTCCGAACACTGAAGCTTTCCTT.

V usage is TRBV3-1 and J usage is TRBJ2-3; 8 nucleotides align to TRBD2. The CDR3 spans 16 residues. The V segment lost 3 bases and the J segment 8 bases; nucleotides outside the gene matches: 13. Germline CDR1 is LGHDT and CDR2 is YNNKEL (reference sequence). CDR3 nucleotides: TGTGCCAGCAGCCAGGGGGGACATGGCGGACTAGCTACGCAGTATTTT. Its translation: CASSQGGHGGLATQYF.

This clonotype was seen many times. For the CDR3, the DNA is TGTGCCATCAGTGATCTAAGCTCAGAGAGCACAGATACGCAGTATTTT. Its translation: CAISDLSSESTDTQYF. The J gene is TRBJ2-3, the V gene TRBV10-3; unclear D gene. CDR3 length equals 16 residues. Trimming pared 3 bases from V and 0 bases from J, leaving 13 bases between. The germline CDR1 and CDR2 sequences are ENHRY and SYGVKD.

By share, this clonotype ranks as medium-sized. This chain connects TRBV28 to TRBJ2-3; 14 bases are a match to TRBD2. With V trimmed by 5 bases and J by 4 bases, 5 bases remained unmatched. Germline CDR1 is MDHEN and CDR2 is SYDVKM. The CDR3 length is 16 residues. CDR3 amino acids: CASSPGLAGVADTQYF. DNA for the CDR3: TGTGCCAGCAGTCCGGGACTAGCGGGAGTAGCAGATACGCAGTATTTT.

The table lists this clonotype with many counts. The V gene is TRBV7-9, the J gene TRBJ2-3, with D maybe TRBD2 (5 bases). Germline lookup yields CDR1 SEHNR and CDR2 FQNEAQ (reference sequence). This CDR3 is 14 amino acids long. The V gene lost 4 bases and the J gene lost 4 bases, with 12 bases spanning the gap. The CDR3 is CASSSRGGSDTQYF. The DNA of the CDR3 is TGTGCCAGCAGCTCACGGGGTGGGTCAGATACGCAGTATTTT.

The CDR3 loop is CARTSGGAHYNAPFF. The CDR3 DNA reads as TGTGCCCGCACCTCGGGGGGAGCCCATTACAATGCGCCGTTCTTC. The chain couples TRBV28 to TRBJ2-1, with TRBD2 matching 7 bases. This CDR3 region has 15 residues. CDR1 and CDR2 from the germline V gene are MDHEN and SYDVKM. Trimming at V came to 11 bases and at J to 15 bases, leaving 25 bases not matched to a gene.

The chain combines TRBV9 with TRBJ2-3, with unresolved D. The V end lost 4 bases, the J end lost 4 bases, and 22 bases lay between the germline ends. This CDR3 region has 17 residues. Germline lookup yields CDR1 SGDLS and CDR2 YYNGEE. The CDR3 region is CASSPSAASWVADTQYF. Written as DNA, the CDR3 is TGTGCCAGCAGCCCAAGTGCGGCAAGTTGGGTGGCAGATACGCAGTATTTT.

This clonotype was recorded a few times. A much more abundant neighbour one base away suggests this may be a read error. V is TRBV18 and J is TRBJ2-3; 8 bases line up with TRBD1. Germline CDR1 and CDR2: KGHSH and LQKENI. The CDR3 is 16 amino acids. Here the CDR3 reads CASSPAGQGRTDTLYF. In DNA, the CDR3 is TGTGCCAGCTCACCAGCCGGACAGGGCCGCACAGATACGCTGTATTTT.

In this sample, this clonotype turned up many times. The chain recombines TRBV28 with TRBJ1-5; D perhaps matches TRBD1 (5 bases). V was trimmed by 2 bases and J by 4 bases, leaving 18 bases between them. Germline V CDR1 and CDR2: MDHEN, SYDVKM. The CDR3 has 17 residues. The CDR3, as DNA: TGTGCCAGCAGTTTAATCTTGATGGGACTCTCAAATCAGCCCCAGCATTTT. Encoded protein: CASSLILMGLSNQPQHF. Looking up the rest from reference TRBV28 and TRBJ1-5 gives the full variable domain: DVKVTQSSRYLVKRTGEKVFLECVQDMDHENMFWYRQDPGLGLRLIYFSYDVKMKEKGDIPEGYSVSREKKERFSLILESASTNQTSMYLCASSLILMGLSNQPQHFGDGTRLSIL.